The source of this T cell receptor beta chain is a study of identifying expanded T cells in peripheral blood. Study findings and constraints: Across healthy donors, higher total template counts meant significantly greater approximately two-week count variance. Differentially abundant clones: 0.95 to 1.5 between replicates, around 16 at 2 to 3 weeks, approximately 19 at four.

Generated by immunoSEQ multiplex PCR, the TCRdb table keeps only in-frame clones and is missing some. The data show approximately 130,000 clones, 75% to 90% seen once. The CDR3 covers 14 residues. The V gene end was trimmed by 4 bases and the J gene end by 3 bases; junction bases not matched to a gene: 4. CDR1 and CDR2 from the germline V gene are ENHRY and SYGVKD. No infections or other immune events were documented during collection. Notes on this clone: The antigen is not known.

The material sequenced was blood. The source is a person aged 18-70 years in good health. The chain employs TRBV10-3 and TRBJ1-1; 8 bases line up with TRBD1. Here the CDR3 DNA reads TGTGCCATCAGTGTACAGGGGGGTGACACTGAAGCTTTCTTT. It codes for CAISVQGGDTEAFF.